This TCR beta chain was documented in a study of glioma-infiltrating T cells. This clonotype was detected ten times or more. Its target is unknown. Study observations and caveats: Above-expected tissue-blood divergence occurred in all gliomas, most in low-grade ones. Tissue and blood shared very few CDR3 sequences.

The iRepertoire nested amplicon-rescue multiplex PCR amplified TCR alpha and beta CDR3s from RNA. Tissue mRNA or PBMC total RNA, about 95-450 ng, went into one-step reverse transcription and amplification. Each CDR3 protein gets one entry after TCRdb re-called the multiplex PCR reads with MiXCR. The table lists roughly 120,000 distinct CDR3 sequences, more than 20% of them singletons. V shed 7 bases and J 3 bases; nucleotides not matched to a gene: 12. The CDR3 totals 16 residues. The chain carries TRBV12-3 or TRBV12-4 and TRBJ2-3; 8 bases match TRBD2. This sequence was found in a human donor with low-grade glioma or glioblastoma, undergoing nonglioma brain surgery, or in good health (not recorded which). Sequencing was performed on glioma tissue, nonneoplastic brain tissue, or PBMCs (not recorded which). CDR3 in DNA: TGTGCCAGCAACCAGGGGTCTGGACTAGCTACAGATACGCAGTATTTT. This sequence encodes CASNQGSGLATDTQYF.